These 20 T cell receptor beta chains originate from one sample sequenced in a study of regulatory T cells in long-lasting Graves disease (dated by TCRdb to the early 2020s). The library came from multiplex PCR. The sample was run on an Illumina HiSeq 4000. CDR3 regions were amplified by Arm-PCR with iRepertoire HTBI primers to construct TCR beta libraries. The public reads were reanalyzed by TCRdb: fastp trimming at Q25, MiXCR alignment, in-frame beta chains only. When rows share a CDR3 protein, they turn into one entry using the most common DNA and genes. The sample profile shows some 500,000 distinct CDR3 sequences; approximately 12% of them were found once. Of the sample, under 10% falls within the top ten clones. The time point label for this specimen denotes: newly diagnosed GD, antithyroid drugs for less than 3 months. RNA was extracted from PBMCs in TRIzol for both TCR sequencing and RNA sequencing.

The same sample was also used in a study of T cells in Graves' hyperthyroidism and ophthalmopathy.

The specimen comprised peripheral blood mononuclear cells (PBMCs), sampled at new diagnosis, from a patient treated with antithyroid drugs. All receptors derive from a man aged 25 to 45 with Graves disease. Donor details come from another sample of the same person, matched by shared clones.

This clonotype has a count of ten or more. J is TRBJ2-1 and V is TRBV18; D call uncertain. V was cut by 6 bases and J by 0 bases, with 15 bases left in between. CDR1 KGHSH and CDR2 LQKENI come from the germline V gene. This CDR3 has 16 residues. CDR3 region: CASSRLGSRSYNEQFF. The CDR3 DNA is TGTGCCAGCTCCCGGTTGGGCTCCCGCTCCTACAATGAGCAGTTCTTC. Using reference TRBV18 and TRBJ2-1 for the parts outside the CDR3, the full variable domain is NAGVMQNPRHLVRRRGQEARLRCSPMKGHSHVYWYRQLPEEGLKFMVYLQKENIIDESGMPKERFSAEFPKEGPSILRIQQVVRGDSAAYFCASSRLGSRSYNEQFFGPGTRLTVL.

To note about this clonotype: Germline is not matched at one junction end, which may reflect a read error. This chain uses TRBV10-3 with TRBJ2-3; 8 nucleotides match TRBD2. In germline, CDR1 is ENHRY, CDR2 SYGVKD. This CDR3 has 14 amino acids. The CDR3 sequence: CAISISGSSDMQYF. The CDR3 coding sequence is TGTGCCATCAGTATAAGCGGGAGCTCAGATATGCAGTATTTT.

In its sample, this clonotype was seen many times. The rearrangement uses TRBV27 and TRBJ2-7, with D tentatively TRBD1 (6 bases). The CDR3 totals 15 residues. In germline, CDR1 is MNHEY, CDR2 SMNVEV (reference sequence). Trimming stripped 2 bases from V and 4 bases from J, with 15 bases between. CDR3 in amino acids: CASSLRPGTLYEQYF. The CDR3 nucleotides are TGTGCCAGCAGTTTAAGACCCGGGACACTATACGAGCAGTACTTC.

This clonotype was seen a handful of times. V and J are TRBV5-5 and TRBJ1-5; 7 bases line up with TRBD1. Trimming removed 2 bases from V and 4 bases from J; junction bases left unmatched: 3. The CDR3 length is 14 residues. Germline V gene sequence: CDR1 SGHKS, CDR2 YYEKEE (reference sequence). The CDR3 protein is CASSLQGLNQPQHF. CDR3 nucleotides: TGTGCCAGCAGCTTACAGGGGTTAAATCAGCCCCAGCATTTT.

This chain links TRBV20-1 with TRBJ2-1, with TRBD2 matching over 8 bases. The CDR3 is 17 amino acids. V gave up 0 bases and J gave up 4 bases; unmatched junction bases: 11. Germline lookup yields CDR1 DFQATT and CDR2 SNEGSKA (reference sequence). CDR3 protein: CSARDRGGAGAYNEQFF. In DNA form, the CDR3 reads TGCAGTGCTAGAGATAGAGGGGGAGCGGGAGCTTACAATGAGCAGTTCTTC.

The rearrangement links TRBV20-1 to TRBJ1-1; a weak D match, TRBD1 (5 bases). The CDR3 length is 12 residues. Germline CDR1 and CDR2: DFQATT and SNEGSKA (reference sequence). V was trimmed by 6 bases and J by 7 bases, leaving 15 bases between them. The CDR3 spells CSARPDSYEAFF. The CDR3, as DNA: TGCAGTGCCAGACCCGACAGCTATGAAGCTTTCTTT.

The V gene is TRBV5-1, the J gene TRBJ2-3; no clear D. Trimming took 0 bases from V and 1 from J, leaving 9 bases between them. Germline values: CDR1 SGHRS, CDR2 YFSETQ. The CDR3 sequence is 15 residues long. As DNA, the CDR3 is TGCGCCAGCAGCTTGGCAGTGGTGGGCACAGATACGCAGTATTTT. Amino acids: CASSLAVVGTDTQYF.

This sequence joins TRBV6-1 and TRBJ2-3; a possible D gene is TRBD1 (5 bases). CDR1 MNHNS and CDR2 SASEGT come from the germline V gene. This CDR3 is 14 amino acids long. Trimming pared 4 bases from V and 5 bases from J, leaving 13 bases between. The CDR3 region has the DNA TGTGCCAGCAGTGTAGGGGAATTTATAGATACGCAGTATTTT. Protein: CASSVGEFIDTQYF.

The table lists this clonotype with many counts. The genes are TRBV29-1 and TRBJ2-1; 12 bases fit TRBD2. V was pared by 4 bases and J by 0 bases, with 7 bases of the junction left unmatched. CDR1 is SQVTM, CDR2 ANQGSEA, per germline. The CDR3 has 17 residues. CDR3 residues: CSVVGLAGSRSYNEQFF. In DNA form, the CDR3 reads TGCAGCGTTGTAGGACTAGCGGGATCTCGCTCCTACAATGAGCAGTTCTTC.

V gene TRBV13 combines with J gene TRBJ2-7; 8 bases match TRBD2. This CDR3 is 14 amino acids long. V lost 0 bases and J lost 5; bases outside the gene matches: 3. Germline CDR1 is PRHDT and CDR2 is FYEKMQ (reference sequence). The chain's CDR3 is CASSLGRGGDEQYF. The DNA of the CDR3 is TGTGCCAGCAGCTTAGGACGGGGGGGCGACGAGCAGTACTTC.

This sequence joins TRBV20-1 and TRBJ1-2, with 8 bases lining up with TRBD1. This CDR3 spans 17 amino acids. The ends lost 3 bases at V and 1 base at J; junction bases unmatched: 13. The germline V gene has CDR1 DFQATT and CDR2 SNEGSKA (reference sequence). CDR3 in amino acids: CSASPSGGQGGNYGYTF. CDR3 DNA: TGCAGTGCTAGTCCATCAGGAGGACAGGGTGGTAACTATGGCTACACCTTC.

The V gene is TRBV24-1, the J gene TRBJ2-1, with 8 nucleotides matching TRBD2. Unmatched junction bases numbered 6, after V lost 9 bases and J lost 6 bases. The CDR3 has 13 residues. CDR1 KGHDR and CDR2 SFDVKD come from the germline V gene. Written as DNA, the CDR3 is TGTGCCACCTCCGACAGCGGGGGCAATGAGCAGTTCTTC. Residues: CATSDSGGNEQFF.

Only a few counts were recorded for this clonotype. The DNA for the CDR3 is TGTGCCAGCAGTTTTAAGGCGCTCGGGGAGCTGTTTTTT. This translates into CASSFKALGELFF. The rearrangement joins TRBV27 to TRBJ2-2; D gene ambiguous. Germline CDR1 and CDR2: MNHEY and SMNVEV (reference sequence). This CDR3 has 13 amino acids. V lost 3 bases, J lost 7 bases, and 9 bases lay in between.

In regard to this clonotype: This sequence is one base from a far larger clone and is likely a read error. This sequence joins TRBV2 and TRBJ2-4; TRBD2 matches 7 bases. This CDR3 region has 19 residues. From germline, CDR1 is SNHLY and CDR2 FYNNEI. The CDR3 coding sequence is TGTGCCGGCAGCCCAAATCTGGGGGAGGGCCTATCAGCCAAAAACATTCAGTACTTC. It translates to CAGSPNLGEGLSAKNIQYF.

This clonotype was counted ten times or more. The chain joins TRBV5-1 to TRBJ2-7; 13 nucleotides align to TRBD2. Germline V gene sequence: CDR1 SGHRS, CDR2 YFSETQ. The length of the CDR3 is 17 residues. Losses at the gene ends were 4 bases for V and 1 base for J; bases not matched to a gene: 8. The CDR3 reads CASSRGLAGSSSYEQYF. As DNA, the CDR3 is TGCGCCAGCAGCAGGGGACTAGCGGGATCTTCTTCCTACGAGCAGTACTTC. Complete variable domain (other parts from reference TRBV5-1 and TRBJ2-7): KAGVTQTPRYLIKTRGQQVTLSCSPISGHRSVSWYQQTPGQGLQFLFEYFSETQRNKGNFPGRFSGRQFSNSRSEMNVSTLELGDSALYLCASSRGLAGSSSYEQYFGPGTRLTVT.

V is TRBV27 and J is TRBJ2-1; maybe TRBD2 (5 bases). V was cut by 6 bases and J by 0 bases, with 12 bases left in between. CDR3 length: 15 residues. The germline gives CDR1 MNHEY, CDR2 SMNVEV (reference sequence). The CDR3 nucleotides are TGTGCCAGCAGCCCGTTCGGGGACTCCTACAATGAGCAGTTCTTC. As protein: CASSPFGDSYNEQFF.

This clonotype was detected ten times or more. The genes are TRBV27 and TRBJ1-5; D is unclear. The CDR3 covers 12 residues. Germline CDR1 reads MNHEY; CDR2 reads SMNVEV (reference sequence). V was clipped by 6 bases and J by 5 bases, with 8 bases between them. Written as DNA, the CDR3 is TGTGCCAGCAGCTTTGGTCATCAGCCCCAGCATTTT. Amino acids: CASSFGHQPQHF.

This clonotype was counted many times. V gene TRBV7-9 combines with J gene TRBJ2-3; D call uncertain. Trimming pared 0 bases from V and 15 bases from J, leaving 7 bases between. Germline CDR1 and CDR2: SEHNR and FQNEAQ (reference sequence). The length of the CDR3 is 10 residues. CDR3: CASSLAGSYF. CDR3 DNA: TGTGCCAGCAGCTTAGCGGGGTCATATTTT.

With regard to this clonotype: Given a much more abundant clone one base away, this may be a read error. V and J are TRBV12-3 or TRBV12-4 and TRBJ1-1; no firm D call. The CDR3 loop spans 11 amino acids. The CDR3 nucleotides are TGTGCCAGCAGAGGGAACGCTGAAGCTTCCTTT. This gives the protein CASRGNAEASF.

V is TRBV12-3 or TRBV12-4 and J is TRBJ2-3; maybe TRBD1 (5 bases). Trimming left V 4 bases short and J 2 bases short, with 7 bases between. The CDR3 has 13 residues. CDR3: CASSWGLTDTQYF. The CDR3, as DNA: TGTGCCAGCAGTTGGGGCCTCACAGATACGCAGTATTTT.